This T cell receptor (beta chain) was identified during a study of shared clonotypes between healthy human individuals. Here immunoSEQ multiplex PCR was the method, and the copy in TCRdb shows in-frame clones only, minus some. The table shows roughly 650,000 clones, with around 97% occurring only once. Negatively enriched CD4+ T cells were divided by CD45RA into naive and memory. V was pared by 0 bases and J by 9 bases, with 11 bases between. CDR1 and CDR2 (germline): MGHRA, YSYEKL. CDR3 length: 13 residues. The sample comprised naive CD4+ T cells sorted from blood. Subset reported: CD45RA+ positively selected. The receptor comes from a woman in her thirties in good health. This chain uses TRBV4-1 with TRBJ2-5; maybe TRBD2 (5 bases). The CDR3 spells CASSQDPLGAQYF. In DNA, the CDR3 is TGCGCCAGCAGCCAAGATCCTCTCGGGGCCCAGTACTTC.